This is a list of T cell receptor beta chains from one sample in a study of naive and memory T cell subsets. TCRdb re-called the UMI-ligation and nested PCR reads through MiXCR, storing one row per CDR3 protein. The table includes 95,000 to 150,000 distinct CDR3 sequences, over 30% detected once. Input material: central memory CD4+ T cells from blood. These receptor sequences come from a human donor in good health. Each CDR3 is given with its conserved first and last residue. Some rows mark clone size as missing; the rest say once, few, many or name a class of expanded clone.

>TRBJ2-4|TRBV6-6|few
CASRTGTGGAELAKNIQYF
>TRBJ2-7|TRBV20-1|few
CSARPDEQYF
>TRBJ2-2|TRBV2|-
CASNVAGNTGELFF
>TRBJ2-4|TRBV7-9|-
CASSLGQTLKNIQYF
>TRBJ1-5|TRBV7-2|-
CASSLERKSNQPQHF
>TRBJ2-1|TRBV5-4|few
CASSRTSGISSYNEQFF
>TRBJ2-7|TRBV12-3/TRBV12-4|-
CASSLDREYEQYF
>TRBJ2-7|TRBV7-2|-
CASSPGTSVSYEQYF
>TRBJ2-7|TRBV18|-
CASSPRARGSGRAEYEQYF
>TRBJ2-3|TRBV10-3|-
CAISESPRAREQYF
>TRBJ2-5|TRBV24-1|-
CATSDPNVETQYF
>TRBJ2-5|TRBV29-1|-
CSVREGWETQYF
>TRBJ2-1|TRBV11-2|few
CASSNSWGLPSYNEQFF
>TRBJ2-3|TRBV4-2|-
CASRDTGTPITTDTQYF
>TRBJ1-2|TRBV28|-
CASSYLTVSHGYTF
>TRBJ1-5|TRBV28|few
CASSLFLLDNSIWQPQHF
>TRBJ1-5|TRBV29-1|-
CSVATSNQPQHF
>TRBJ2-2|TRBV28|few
CASSLVGPGELFF
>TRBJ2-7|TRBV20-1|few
CSARGAYEQYF
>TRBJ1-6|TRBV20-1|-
CSARVSGGLGSPLHF
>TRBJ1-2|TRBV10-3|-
CAIGQNYGYTF
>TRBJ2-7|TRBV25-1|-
CASSGGVGEQYF
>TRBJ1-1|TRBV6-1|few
CASSRGIGTNTEAFF
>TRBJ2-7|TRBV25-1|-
CASSLDYDRPFSYEQYF
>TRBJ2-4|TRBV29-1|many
CSVASSSSGRANIQYF
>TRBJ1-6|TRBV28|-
CASSFGGSYNSPLHF
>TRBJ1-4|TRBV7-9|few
CASSSRTGGEKLFF